These 20 T cell receptor beta chains came from one sample sequenced in a study of metastatic and nonmetastatic thyroid tumors. TCRdb reassembled clones from the PCR reads with MiXCR. The sample lists around 53,000 clones; 20% to 25% were seen once. All patients were treatment-naive before thyroid surgery. The specimen was blood. Receptors originate from a female donor with papillary thyroid cancer or a benign thyroid nodule (not recorded which). Some clones in this sample may be carry-over from other donors' samples.

Ten or more counts support this clone. This rearrangement joins TRBV28 to TRBJ1-6; D gene unclear. Trimming stripped 3 bases from V and 6 bases from J, with 6 bases between. From germline, CDR1 is MDHEN and CDR2 SYDVKM. The CDR3 runs 13 residues. This CDR3 is CASSLGGNSPLHF. CDR3 coding DNA: TGTGCCAGCAGTTTGGGCGGTAATTCACCCCTCCACTTT.

CDR3 nucleotides: TGTGCCAGCACCTCTGCCCCCAGTAGTGCAGATACGCAGTATTTT. Its translation: CASTSAPSSADTQYF. The gene calls are TRBV5-6 and TRBJ2-3; no firm D call. The CDR3 contains 15 residues. The V end was cut by 6 bases, the J end by 4 bases, with 18 bases between. Per germline, CDR1 SGHDT and CDR2 YYEEEE.

This clone was observed once. The junction shows a germline mismatch at one end, possibly a read error. The V call is TRBV6-1, the J call TRBJ1-3; TRBD1 might be the D (6 bases). The CDR3 spans 15 residues. Germline CDR1 and CDR2: MNHNS and SASEGT. CDR3 sequence (DNA): TGTGCCAGCAGCCGAAGCCTGGGGGCTGGATACACCATATATTTT. Translation gives CASSRSLGAGYTIYF.

This clone has a count of ten or more. The rearrangement uses TRBV7-8 and TRBJ1-1; D is ambiguous. Trimming stripped 3 bases from V and 5 bases from J, with 7 bases between. The germline CDR1 and CDR2 sequences are SGHVS and FQNEAQ. This CDR3 has 12 residues. This CDR3 reads CASSFRDTEAFF. The DNA of the CDR3 is TGTGCCAGCAGCTTTCGGGATACTGAAGCTTTCTTT. The whole variable domain, filled in from reference TRBV7-8 and TRBJ1-1, reads GAGVSQSPRYKVAKRGQDVALRCDPISGHVSLFWYQQALGQGPEFLTYFQNEAQLDKSGLPSDRFFAERPEGSVSTLKIQRTQQEDSAVYLCASSFRDTEAFFGQGTRLTVV.

This clone was counted ten times or more. The V call is TRBV2, the J call TRBJ2-7; 7 bases align to TRBD1. CDR1 is SNHLY and CDR2 is FYNNEI in the germline V gene. The junction had 10 bases not matched to a gene; V was cut back by 4 bases and J by 4 bases. This CDR3 has 15 residues. The CDR3 sequence: CASSGTGEVVYEQYF. Written as DNA, the CDR3 is TGTGCCAGCAGTGGAACAGGGGAAGTTGTGTACGAGCAGTACTTC.

This clone showed up many times. Other DNA variants within this sample encode the same CDR3. This chain links TRBV20-1 with TRBJ1-1, with unresolved D. V was clipped by 1 base and J by 1 base, with 4 bases between them. The V gene's germline CDR1 is DFQATT and CDR2 SNEGSKA (reference sequence). This CDR3 is built from 12 residues. The DNA for the CDR3 is TGCAGTGCTAGAGGAGGGAACACTGAAGCTTTCTTT. It translates to CSARGGNTEAFF.

This clone has at least ten counts. The chain employs TRBV19 and TRBJ2-3; the D gene is possibly TRBD1 (6 bases). V lost 5 bases, J lost 0 bases, and 15 bases lay in between. CDR1 is LNHDA, CDR2 SQIVND, per germline (reference sequence). This CDR3 region has 16 residues. In DNA form, the CDR3 reads TGTGCCAGTAGTCCTGGGAGACAGGTTAGCACAGATACGCAGTATTTT. This sequence encodes CASSPGRQVSTDTQYF. The variable domain in full, completed from reference TRBV19 and TRBJ2-3, reads DGGITQSPKYLFRKEGQNVTLSCEQNLNHDAMYWYRQDPGQGLRLIYYSQIVNDFQKGDIAEGYSVSREKKESFPLTVTSAQKNPTAFYLCASSPGRQVSTDTQYFGPGTRLTVL.

This clone was seen more than once but under ten times. This chain joins TRBV6-1 and TRBJ1-2; the match to TRBD1 covers 9 bases. The CDR3 is 15 amino acids. CDR1 and CDR2 (germline): MNHNS, SASEGT. J gave up 9 bases and V 3 bases, and 11 bases lay outside the gene matches. The DNA for the CDR3 is TGTGCCAGCAGTGATAGGGACAGGGCTATTGTAAGCTACACCTTC. This gives the protein CASSDRDRAIVSYTF.

This clone came up many times. This sample also contains other DNA sequences that code for the same CDR3. The rearrangement uses TRBV6-1 and TRBJ1-4; D uncertain. The CDR3 runs to 13 residues. Trimming shortened V by 0 bases and J by 10 bases, and 9 bases separated the two germline ends. CDR1 and CDR2 from the germline V gene are MNHNS and SASEGT. This chain's CDR3 is CASSEAEGRKLFF. The CDR3 DNA reads TGTGCCAGCAGTGAAGCCGAAGGGAGAAAACTGTTTTTT.

The count of this clone is one. A clone one base away is much larger, so this may be a read error. The rearrangement links TRBV29-1 to TRBJ1-2; TRBD1 is a possible D gene (6 bases). Germline CDR1 reads SQVTM; CDR2 reads ANQGSEA. Deletions cut 6 bases from V and 8 bases from J, with 10 bases between. The CDR3 consists of 10 residues. CDR3 sequence: CSVRTAGYTF. CDR3 nucleotide sequence: TGCAGCGTACGGACAGCAGGCTACACCTTC.

Ten or more counts support this clone. The rearrangement links TRBV5-4 to TRBJ2-7; tentatively, D is TRBD2 (6 bases). Germline V gene lookup returns CDR1 SGHNT and CDR2 YYREEE (reference sequence). V was pared by 2 bases and J by 4 bases, with 10 bases between. The CDR3 runs 13 residues. The CDR3 sequence is CASSFLGGYEQYF. CDR3 DNA sequence: TGTGCCAGCAGCTTCTTGGGGGGATACGAGCAGTACTTC.

This chain joins TRBV6-1 and TRBJ2-7; possibly TRBD2 for D (6 bases). This CDR3 is 15 amino acids long. V gave up 6 bases and J gave up 3 bases, with 18 bases separating them. Germline lookup yields CDR1 MNHNS and CDR2 SASEGT. The CDR3, as DNA: TGTGCCAGCAGCACCACAACAGCGGGCCTCTACGAGCAGTACTTC. It is translated as CASSTTTAGLYEQYF.

The chain joins TRBV6-2 or TRBV6-3 to TRBJ2-4; D call uncertain. Per the germline V gene, CDR1 is MNHEY and CDR2 is SVGEGT. V lost 8 bases, J lost 2 bases, and 10 bases lay in between. The CDR3 extends over 13 amino acids. Here the CDR3 reads CASLDITKNIQYF. CDR3 sequence (DNA): TGTGCCAGCCTCGACATTACCAAAAACATTCAGTACTTC.

This clone was detected only a few times. One end of the junction is discordant with germline, which a read error may explain. The genes are TRBV6-1 and TRBJ2-2; the D call may be TRBD1 or TRBD2 (5 bases each). Germline V gene data show CDR1 as MNHNS and CDR2 as SASEGT. The CDR3 is 14 residues long. This CDR3 is CASISWGLSWELLF. CDR3 sequence (DNA): TGTGCCAGCATCAGTTGGGGGTTGTCCTGGGAGCTGCTTTTT.

There are many counts of this clone. The chain couples TRBV13 to TRBJ2-1; 7 bases line up with TRBD1. Germline assignment: CDR1 PRHDT and CDR2 FYEKMQ (reference sequence). The CDR3 totals 16 residues. V lost 5 bases and J lost 4; bases outside the gene matches: 11. The CDR3 here is CASSRKKGAGYNEQFF. The CDR3 DNA is TGTGCCAGCAGCCGAAAGAAGGGGGCCGGATACAATGAGCAGTTCTTC.

Points on this clone: The junction does not match germline at one end; this may be a read error. The V call is TRBV7-9, the J call TRBJ2-7; 9 bases match TRBD1. Germline assignment: CDR1 SEHNR and CDR2 FQNEAQ (reference sequence). The CDR3 runs 14 residues. The CDR3, as DNA: TGTGCCAGCAGAGGGACAGGGATCTCCGACGAGCAGTACTTC. It encodes CASRGTGISDEQYF.

Comment on this clone: At one boundary the junction diverges from the germline segment, which might be a read error. The same CDR3 can be traced to other DNA sequences in this sample. V gene TRBV6-5 combines with J gene TRBJ1-1; possible D gene TRBD1, 6 bases. CDR3 length: 15 residues. Germline V gene lookup returns CDR1 MNHEY and CDR2 SVGAGI. As DNA, the CDR3 is TGTGCCAGCGGTTACTCGAGGGGGGCGAACACTGAAGCTTTCTTT. It yields the protein CASGYSRGANTEAFF.

This clone was picked up many times. This chain links TRBV6-6 with TRBJ2-1; 9 bases are shared with TRBD2. Germline CDR1 MNHNY, CDR2 SVGAGI (reference sequence). The CDR3 spans 18 residues. V dropped 0 bases and J dropped 4; count of bases not matched to a gene: 10. This chain's CDR3 is CASSYSSSTSGPYNEQFF. CDR3 in DNA: TGTGCCAGCAGTTACTCGTCCTCAACTAGCGGGCCGTACAATGAGCAGTTCTTC.

This clone was recorded many times. The chain couples TRBV28 to TRBJ1-3; maybe TRBD1 (5 bases). V lost 2 bases, J lost 9 bases, and 17 bases lay in between. The CDR3 spans 15 residues. Per germline, CDR1 MDHEN and CDR2 SYDVKM. The CDR3 spells CASSLRGAARGTIYF. Here the CDR3 DNA reads TGTGCCAGCAGTTTAAGGGGCGCGGCCCGAGGCACCATATATTTT.

This clone was counted many times. The J gene is TRBJ2-3, the V gene TRBV20-1; D not resolved. V was cut by 5 bases and J by 6 bases, with 9 bases left in between. Germline V gene data show CDR1 as DFQATT and CDR2 as SNEGSKA (reference sequence). This CDR3 has 11 residues. CDR3 nucleotides: TGCAGTGCTCCCACTACCGATACGCAGTATTTT. Translated: CSAPTTDTQYF.